The T cell receptor (beta chain) described here comes from a study of prognosis after radiotherapy for stage I lung cancer. By two-round multiplex PCR, the TCR beta CDR3 was amplified from genomic DNA. Each TRBV and TRBJ gene had its own primer in the first PCR round. A single record per CDR3 protein comes from TCRdb applying MiXCR to the multiplex PCR reads. The sample has 20,000 to 30,000 distinct CDR3 sequences; about 41% are singletons. Ten or more counts support this clonotype. V dropped 4 bases and J dropped 5; count of bases not matched to a gene: 4. This CDR3 has 13 amino acids. The germline gives CDR1 SNHLY, CDR2 FYNNEI.

The specimen comprised PBMCs, sampled before or after stereotactic body radiation therapy (not recorded which). The V and J genes are TRBV2 and TRBJ2-5, with 7 bases lining up with TRBD1. The sequence was obtained from a donor aged 50 or older with non-small cell lung cancer. CDR3 in amino acids: CASSVETGETQYF. CDR3 nucleotide sequence: TGTGCCAGCAGTGTGGAGACAGGGGAGACCCAGTACTTC.